This T cell receptor (beta chain) was observed in a study of cytomegalovirus exposure and HLA in healthy donors. Germline CDR1 is LNHDA and CDR2 is SQIVND (reference sequence). The J segment lost 5 bases and the V segment lost 5 bases, leaving 1 base of the junction unmatched. This CDR3 spans 13 amino acids. Both 60 Vbeta primers and 13 Jbeta primers went into the PCR. Assay: immunoSEQ multiplex PCR; the TCRdb copy retains only in-frame clones and omits some. The listing contains around 100,000 clones. The source material was PBMCs. The chain joins TRBV19 to TRBJ2-5; 11 bases align to TRBD1. The receptor was isolated from a man aged 35-49 years in good health and CMV-seronegative. The CDR3 here is CASSGQGAETQYF. The CDR3 DNA reads TGTGCCAGTAGTGGACAGGGGGCGGAGACCCAGTACTTC.